Following are 25 T cell receptor beta chains from one sample sequenced in a study of T cell responses to AZD1222 COVID-19 vaccine. The repertoire was sequenced with immunoSEQ multiplex PCR; TCRdb's copy has only in-frame clones and lacks some. The data show over 140,000 clones, more than 85% seen once. The sample here was peripheral blood, taken 28 days after the second AZD1222 dose. The receptors were sampled from an adult who received the AZD1222 COVID-19 vaccine.

The chain joins TRBV10-3 to TRBJ2-2, with 9 bases identical to TRBD2. CDR3 length equals 16 residues. Germline V gives CDR1 ENHRY, CDR2 SYGVKD. After removal of 4 bases from V and 4 bases from J, the junction contained 7 bases not matched to a gene. The chain's CDR3 is CAISAIAGVTTGELFF. The CDR3 region has the DNA TGTGCCATCAGTGCGATAGCGGGAGTTACCACCGGGGAGCTGTTTTTT.

The rearrangement joins TRBV2 to TRBJ1-4, with 8 nucleotides matching TRBD1. In germline, CDR1 is SNHLY, CDR2 FYNNEI. The J segment lost 8 bases and the V segment lost 5 bases, leaving 10 bases of the junction unmatched. The CDR3 contains 15 residues. The CDR3 spells CASSPQGDSGEKLFF. CDR3 coding DNA: TGTGCCAGCAGTCCACAGGGGGACTCGGGGGAAAAACTGTTTTTT.

This clone was counted only a few times. The rearrangement joins TRBV6-5 to TRBJ2-1; 14 positions agree with TRBD2. Germline loops: CDR1 MNHEY, CDR2 SVGAGI. The junction had 4 bases not matched to a gene; V was cut back by 6 bases and J by 6 bases. There are 15 residues in the CDR3. The CDR3 coding sequence is TGTGCCAGCAGACGGACTAGCGGGAGGTCCAATGAGCAGTTCTTC. Protein sequence: CASRRTSGRSNEQFF.

The chain links TRBV28 to TRBJ1-1; D is possibly TRBD1 (5 bases). Trimming took off 6 bases at V and 2 bases at J, with 10 bases between the two ends. This CDR3 region has 13 residues. CDR1 MDHEN and CDR2 SYDVKM come from the germline V gene. The CDR3 here is CASRETVNTEAFF. The CDR3 nucleotides read TGTGCCAGCAGAGAGACAGTTAACACTGAAGCTTTCTTT.

The V and J genes are TRBV5-8 and TRBJ2-1; 8 nucleotides line up with TRBD2. Trimming cost V 0 bases and J 3 bases; bases outside gene matches: 2. This CDR3 is built from 15 residues. The V gene's germline CDR1 is SGHTS and CDR2 YDEGEE. The CDR3 nucleotides read TGTGCCAGCAGCTTGGCGGGACTAGTCTACAATGAGCAGTTCTTC. Translated, it gives CASSLAGLVYNEQFF. The entire variable domain, with the rest obtained from reference TRBV5-8 and TRBJ2-1, is as follows: EAGVTQSPTHLIKTRGQQATLRCSPISGHTSVYWYQQALGLGLQFLLWYDEGEERNRGNFPPRFSGRQFPNYSSELNVNALELEDSALYLCASSLAGLVYNEQFFGPGTRLTVL.

V and J are TRBV28 and TRBJ1-2; TRBD1 agrees at 7 bases. CDR1 is MDHEN, CDR2 SYDVKM, per germline. V lost 7 bases to trimming and J lost 4 bases; unmatched junction nucleotides: 9. The CDR3 extends over 14 amino acids. The CDR3 reads CASNIPGGSYGYTF. DNA of the CDR3: TGTGCCAGCAATATACCAGGGGGGAGCTATGGCTACACCTTC.

This chain joins TRBV28 and TRBJ2-1; 14 nucleotides agree with TRBD2. This CDR3 region has 16 residues. Germline V gene sequence: CDR1 MDHEN, CDR2 SYDVKM. J was trimmed by 7 bases and V by 6 bases; bases with no gene match: 8. CDR3 residues: CASSLGTSGGSNEQFF. CDR3 DNA sequence: TGTGCCAGCAGCCTCGGGACTAGCGGGGGATCAAATGAGCAGTTCTTC.

This clone has only a few counts. The chain recombines TRBV6-2 or TRBV6-3 with TRBJ2-1; D could derive from TRBD1 or TRBD2 (5 bases each). Per the germline V gene, CDR1 is MNHEY and CDR2 is SVGEGT. V lost 2 bases and J lost 5, with 7 bases in between. There are 13 residues in the CDR3. The CDR3 coding sequence is TGTGCCAGCAGTTACGGGGGAGACAATGAGCAGTTCTTC. This gives the protein CASSYGGDNEQFF.

The CDR3 DNA reads as TGTGCCAGTAGTACGAGGACAGGCAATCAGCCCCAGCATTTT. Translation: CASSTRTGNQPQHF. The chain carries TRBV19 and TRBJ1-5; the D gene is possibly TRBD1 (6 bases). Trimming removed 4 bases from V and 2 bases from J, with 9 bases in between. Germline loops: CDR1 LNHDA, CDR2 SQIVND (reference sequence). This CDR3 region has 14 residues. Combining the CDR3 with reference TRBV19 and TRBJ1-5 gives the whole variable domain DGGITQSPKYLFRKEGQNVTLSCEQNLNHDAMYWYRQDPGQGLRLIYYSQIVNDFQKGDIAEGYSVSREKKESFPLTVTSAQKNPTAFYLCASSTRTGNQPQHFGDGTRLSIL.

CDR3 amino acids: CASSIQDRAGYTF. The CDR3 DNA is TGTGCCAGTAGTATCCAGGACAGGGCGGGCTACACCTTC. The genes are TRBV19 and TRBJ1-2, with TRBD1 identical over 8 bases. The CDR3 has 13 residues. The germline V gene encodes CDR1 LNHDA and CDR2 SQIVND (reference sequence). After removal of 3 bases from V and 8 bases from J, the junction contained 5 bases not matched to a gene.

The chain carries TRBV9 and TRBJ2-3; a possible D gene is TRBD2 (5 bases). Looked up from germline, CDR1 is SGDLS and CDR2 is YYNGEE. The CDR3 length is 16 residues. With 0 bases removed from V and 1 base from J, the gap between germline ends came to 12 bases. Here the CDR3 reads CASSVVVGVGTDTQYF. The DNA for the CDR3 is TGTGCCAGCAGCGTAGTGGTGGGAGTGGGCACAGATACGCAGTATTTT. Full variable domain (rest looked up from reference TRBV9 and TRBJ2-3): DSGVTQTPKHLITATGQRVTLRCSPRSGDLSVYWYQQSLDQGLQFLIQYYNGEERAKGNILERFSAQQFPDLHSELNLSSLELGDSALYFCASSVVVGVGTDTQYFGPGTRLTVL.

CDR3 region: CASSNSNRDEKLFF. Here the CDR3 DNA reads TGTGCCAGTAGTAACTCCAACCGGGATGAAAAACTGTTTTTT. The chain has TRBV19 and TRBJ1-4; D gene ambiguous. CDR3 length: 14 amino acids. The V gene lost 4 bases and the J gene lost 6 bases, with 12 bases spanning the gap. CDR1 and CDR2 (germline): LNHDA, SQIVND (reference sequence).

The chain joins TRBV30 to TRBJ1-1, with 7 bases lining up with TRBD1. CDR3 size: 14 residues. With 0 bases clipped from V and 5 bases from J, the junction kept 6 bases outside the gene matches. CDR1 GTSNPN and CDR2 SVGIG come from the germline V gene (reference sequence). As DNA, the CDR3 is TGTGCCTGGAGTGTGACAGGGCTAGGGACTGAAGCTTTCTTT. Residues: CAWSVTGLGTEAFF.

The chain joins TRBV29-1 to TRBJ2-1, with 9 nucleotides matching TRBD1. CDR3 length equals 12 residues. In germline, CDR1 is SQVTM, CDR2 ANQGSEA. V lost 7 bases to trimming and J lost 4 bases; unmatched junction nucleotides: 2. CDR3 in DNA: TGCAGCGACGGGACAGGGTACAATGAGCAGTTCTTC. It codes for CSDGTGYNEQFF.

J is TRBJ1-2 and V is TRBV28, with 12 bases identical to TRBD1. V shed 7 bases and J 4 bases; nucleotides not matched to a gene: 16. The germline gives CDR1 MDHEN, CDR2 SYDVKM. CDR3 size: 18 residues. The CDR3 loop is CASTQPGQGATRLYGYTF. The CDR3 DNA follows: TGTGCCAGCACTCAACCGGGACAGGGGGCTACGCGGCTCTATGGCTACACCTTC.

V and J are TRBV29-1 and TRBJ1-4; D remains unclear. Trimming took off 3 bases at V and 4 bases at J, with 9 bases between the two ends. CDR1 SQVTM and CDR2 ANQGSEA come from the germline V gene. This CDR3 contains 13 residues. For the CDR3, the DNA is TGCAGCGTTGAGTACAACCGTAATGAAAAACTGTTTTTT. Its protein product is CSVEYNRNEKLFF.

The chain joins TRBV25-1 to TRBJ2-5; 9 nucleotides match TRBD2. Germline loops: CDR1 MGHDK, CDR2 SYGVNS. The V and J ends lost 6 bases and 6 bases, in that order; junction bases with no gene match: 5. The CDR3 is 13 amino acids. The CDR3 nucleotides read TGTGCCAGCAGGAGCGGGACTAGCAAGACCCAGTACTTC. This sequence encodes CASRSGTSKTQYF.

The chain couples TRBV12-3 or TRBV12-4 to TRBJ1-6, with D tentatively TRBD1 (5 bases). The CDR3 covers 11 residues. Trimming removed 6 bases at V and 12 bases at J, with 9 bases between. The CDR3 DNA is TGTGCCAGCAGCAATGGGGGACCCCTCCACTTT. Protein product: CASSNGGPLHF.

The chain uses TRBV29-1 and TRBJ1-1; TRBD1 is a possible D gene (5 bases). The CDR3 is 19 residues long. Trimming removed 0 bases at V and 4 bases at J, with 27 bases between. The germline V gene has CDR1 SQVTM and CDR2 ANQGSEA. CDR3 sequence (DNA): TGCAGCGTTGAAGACCGCGAGCCGTCAAAATGGAGGAGGGGCACTGAAGCTTTCTTT. This sequence encodes CSVEDREPSKWRRGTEAFF.

The chain links TRBV29-1 to TRBJ2-3; D perhaps matches TRBD1 (6 bases). CDR1 is SQVTM and CDR2 is ANQGSEA in the germline V gene. Trimming removed 6 bases from V and 2 bases from J, with 12 bases in between. CDR3 length equals 13 residues. DNA of the CDR3: TGCAGCGTGACAGGCGATGACACAGATACGCAGTATTTT. Encoded protein: CSVTGDDTDTQYF.

This chain links TRBV28 with TRBJ1-5; TRBD1 agrees at 8 bases. J gave up 0 bases and V 7 bases, and 5 bases lay outside the gene matches. CDR1 and CDR2 (germline): MDHEN, SYDVKM. The CDR3 runs 15 residues. The CDR3 sequence: CASTYRGYSNQPQHF. The CDR3 DNA sequence: TGTGCCAGCACCTACAGGGGGTATAGCAATCAGCCCCAGCATTTT. The full variable domain, completed using reference TRBV28 and TRBJ1-5, is DVKVTQSSRYLVKRTGEKVFLECVQDMDHENMFWYRQDPGLGLRLIYFSYDVKMKEKGDIPEGYSVSREKKERFSLILESASTNQTSMYLCASTYRGYSNQPQHFGDGTRLSIL.

The chain links TRBV4-1 to TRBJ2-7, with D unclear. V was clipped by 0 bases and J by 2 bases, with 8 bases between them. Germline CDR1 MGHRA, CDR2 YSYEKL. The CDR3 runs to 14 residues. The CDR3 region is CASSQDHQTYEQYF. The DNA of the CDR3 is TGCGCCAGCAGCCAAGATCACCAAACCTACGAGCAGTACTTC.

This clone was detected once. The chain links TRBV7-3 to TRBJ1-1, with unresolved D. From germline, CDR1 is SGHTA and CDR2 FQGTGA. The V and J ends lost 2 bases and 1 base respectively, with 11 bases between them. CDR3 size: 15 residues. The CDR3 bases are TGTGCCAGCAGCTTATCCCGCGGAGGGAACACTGAAGCTTTCTTT. It translates to CASSLSRGGNTEAFF.

In regard to this clone: The same CDR3 arises from other DNA sequences in this sample as well. The rearrangement joins TRBV5-1 to TRBJ2-3; TRBD2 aligns across 10 bases. This CDR3 is 14 amino acids long. With V trimmed by 4 bases and J by 3 bases, 2 bases remained unmatched. Germline lookup yields CDR1 SGHRS and CDR2 YFSETQ. In nucleotides, the CDR3 is TGCGCCAGCAGCCCGACTAGCGGGACAGATACGCAGTATTTT. Translated: CASSPTSGTDTQYF.

The chain employs TRBV2 and TRBJ2-1, with D perhaps matching TRBD2 (6 bases). This CDR3 has 14 residues. The germline V and J ends were trimmed by 6 bases and 7 bases, with 16 bases remaining between them. Germline V gives CDR1 SNHLY, CDR2 FYNNEI. The CDR3 loop reads CASRLGLARNEQFF. As DNA, the CDR3 is TGTGCCAGCAGGCTTGGGCTAGCGAGGAATGAGCAGTTCTTC. The full variable domain, rest sourced from reference TRBV2 and TRBJ2-1, is EPEVTQTPSHQVTQMGQEVILRCVPISNHLYFYWYRQILGQKVEFLVSFYNNEISEKSEIFDDQFSVERPDGSNFTLKIRSTKLEDSAMYFCASRLGLARNEQFFGPGTRLTVL.